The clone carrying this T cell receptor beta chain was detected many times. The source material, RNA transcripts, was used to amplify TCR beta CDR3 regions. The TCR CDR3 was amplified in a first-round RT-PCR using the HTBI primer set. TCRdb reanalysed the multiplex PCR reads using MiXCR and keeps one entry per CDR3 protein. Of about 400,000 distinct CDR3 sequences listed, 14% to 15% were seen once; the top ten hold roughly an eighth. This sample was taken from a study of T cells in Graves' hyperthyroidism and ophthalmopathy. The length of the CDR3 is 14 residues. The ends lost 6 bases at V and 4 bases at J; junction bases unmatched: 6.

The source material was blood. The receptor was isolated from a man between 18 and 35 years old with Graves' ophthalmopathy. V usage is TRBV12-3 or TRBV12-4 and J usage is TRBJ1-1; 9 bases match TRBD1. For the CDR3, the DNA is TGTGCCAGCAGCGAACAGGGGGCGTTCACTGAAGCTTTCTTT. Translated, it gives CASSEQGAFTEAFF.